A single sample gave rise to the 26 T cell receptor beta chains below, sequenced in a study of blood T cell repertoires in COVID-19. Libraries were prepared by immunoSEQ multiplex PCR; TCRdb keeps only in-frame clonotypes and omits some of them. The sample consists of 100,000 to 120,000 clones, 70% to 90% of them appearing once. Sequenced: peripheral blood. All receptors come from a human donor in a cohort sampled during active COVID-19.

The chain has TRBV7-9 and TRBJ2-1; 12 nucleotides match TRBD2. The CDR3 loop spans 16 amino acids. V shed 1 base, J shed 9 bases, and the junction held 7 bases outside the gene matches. Germline lookup yields CDR1 SEHNR and CDR2 FQNEAQ (reference sequence). This chain's CDR3 is CASSLGGSSGRAEQFF. CDR3 sequence (DNA): TGTGCCAGCAGCTTAGGTGGGTCTAGCGGGAGGGCTGAGCAGTTCTTC.

The gene calls are TRBV11-2 and TRBJ2-1; 7 bases are a match to TRBD1. Germline lookup yields CDR1 SGHAT and CDR2 FQNNGV. The CDR3 length is 14 residues. V lost 7 bases and J lost 5; bases outside the gene matches: 8. The CDR3 coding sequence is TGTGCCAGCAATCTACAGGGGCTAAACAATGAGCAGTTCTTC. It yields the protein CASNLQGLNNEQFF.

The genes are TRBV7-6 and TRBJ1-1; perhaps TRBD1 as D (5 bases). V lost 5 bases, J lost 2 bases, and 15 bases lay in between. Per germline, CDR1 SGHVS and CDR2 FNYEAQ. This CDR3 has 15 amino acids. CDR3 DNA: TGTGCCAGCAGCCGCGGGGCTGGGAGTAACACTGAAGCTTTCTTT. Protein product: CASSRGAGSNTEAFF. The whole variable domain, filled in from reference TRBV7-6 and TRBJ1-1, reads GAGVSQSPRYKVTKRGQDVALRCDPISGHVSLYWYRQALGQGPEFLTYFNYEAQQDKSGLPNDRFSAERPEGSISTLTIQRTEQRDSAMYRCASSRGAGSNTEAFFGQGTRLTVV.

The genes are TRBV28 and TRBJ2-7; D call uncertain. This CDR3 is 13 amino acids long. Germline V gene lookup returns CDR1 MDHEN and CDR2 SYDVKM. Deletions cut 2 bases from V and 2 bases from J, with 7 bases between. This CDR3 reads CASSLKLAYEQYF. In nucleotides, the CDR3 is TGTGCCAGCAGTTTAAAGCTGGCCTACGAGCAGTACTTC.

The gene calls are TRBV9 and TRBJ1-3; D is perhaps TRBD1 (5 bases). There are 18 residues in the CDR3. Trimming stripped 1 base from V and 0 bases from J, with 17 bases between. Looked up from germline, CDR1 is SGDLS and CDR2 is YYNGEE. CDR3 in DNA: TGTGCCAGCAGCGTAAAGTCGGGGACTTTACTCTCTGGAAACACCATATATTTT. This encodes CASSVKSGTLLSGNTIYF.

The rearrangement links TRBV7-3 to TRBJ2-1; no clear D. Looked up from germline, CDR1 is SGHTA and CDR2 is FQGTGA. The V end lost 1 base, the J end lost 4 bases, and 8 bases lay between the germline ends. The CDR3 consists of 14 residues. CDR3 sequence reads: CASSLNPPYNEQFF. The CDR3 nucleotides are TGTGCCAGCAGCTTAAATCCTCCTTACAATGAGCAGTTCTTC.

V is TRBV18 and J is TRBJ2-1, with TRBD1 matching 9 bases. This CDR3 comprises 14 residues. V lost 3 bases to trimming and J lost 5 bases; unmatched junction nucleotides: 2. CDR1 and CDR2 from the germline V gene are KGHSH and LQKENI. CDR3 region: CASSPWTGDNEQFF. DNA for the CDR3: TGTGCCAGCTCACCCTGGACAGGGGACAATGAGCAGTTCTTC.

This chain connects TRBV10-3 to TRBJ1-3, with D perhaps TRBD1 (5 bases). Germline V CDR1 and CDR2: ENHRY, SYGVKD. V was cut by 4 bases and J by 1 base, with 11 bases left in between. The CDR3 has 15 amino acids. CDR3 sequence (DNA): TGTGCCATCAGTGTTGGCAGGGCTTCTGGAAACACCATATATTTT. Its translation is CAISVGRASGNTIYF.

This clone was picked up one time. At one of its ends the junction is not consistent with the germline gene, which may arise from a read error. The chain carries TRBV7-7 and TRBJ2-2, with D possibly TRBD1 on 5 matching bases. The CDR3 consists of 15 residues. In germline, CDR1 is SSHAT, CDR2 FNYEAQ (reference sequence). The CDR3 DNA sequence: TGTGCTAGCAGCCTTGACAGTTGGGGCACCGGGGAGCTGTTTTTT. Amino acids: CASSLDSWGTGELFF.

The chain combines TRBV7-9 with TRBJ2-3, with 7 bases lining up with TRBD2. CDR1 SEHNR and CDR2 FQNEAQ come from the germline V gene (reference sequence). There are 14 residues in the CDR3. The V gene end was trimmed by 5 bases and the J gene end by 6 bases; junction bases not matched to a gene: 8. The CDR3 nucleotides read TGTGCCAGCAGCCCCGGACTAGTCGGCGATACGCAGTATTTT. Translating gives CASSPGLVGDTQYF.

The chain joins TRBV6-5 to TRBJ2-7; D is perhaps TRBD1 (5 bases). CDR1 is MNHEY, CDR2 SVGAGI, per germline. CDR3 size: 14 residues. V lost 2 bases to trimming and J lost 6 bases, with 14 bases between them. In DNA form, the CDR3 reads TGTGCCAGCAGTTACGACGAAGGGGTGGCCGAGCAGTACTTC. Protein sequence: CASSYDEGVAEQYF.

This chain connects TRBV7-2 to TRBJ2-3; no definite D call. Trimming left V 2 bases short and J 1 base short, with 13 bases between. The CDR3 sequence is 16 residues long. Germline CDR1 SGHTA, CDR2 FQGNSA. CDR3: CASSLHTTGGTDTQYF. Written as DNA, the CDR3 is TGTGCCAGCAGCTTACACACTACTGGCGGCACAGATACGCAGTATTTT.

The J gene is TRBJ2-2, the V gene TRBV6-5, with 7 bases fitting TRBD1. V shed 5 bases, J shed 6 bases, and the junction held 9 bases outside the gene matches. Per the germline V gene, CDR1 is MNHEY and CDR2 is SVGAGI. The CDR3 runs to 15 residues. The CDR3 DNA is TGTGCCAGCAGTATACTTAGGACAGGCCCCGGGGAGCTGTTTTTT. It specifies CASSILRTGPGELFF.

The chain recombines TRBV7-9 with TRBJ2-2; 9 bases line up with TRBD1. V shed 3 bases and J 6 bases; nucleotides not matched to a gene: 8. Germline CDR1 and CDR2: SEHNR and FQNEAQ (reference sequence). The CDR3 loop spans 16 amino acids. The DNA of the CDR3 is TGTGCCAGCAGCTTTCCGGACAGGGGACGGGCCGGGGAGCTGTTTTTT. This sequence encodes CASSFPDRGRAGELFF. The complete variable domain, with remaining parts taken from reference TRBV7-9 and TRBJ2-2, reads DTGVSQNPRHKITKRGQNVTFRCDPISEHNRLYWYRQTLGQGPEFLTYFQNEAQLEKSRLLSDRFSAERPKGSFSTLEIQRTEQGDSAMYLCASSFPDRGRAGELFFGEGSRLTVL.

The V gene is TRBV2, the J gene TRBJ1-6, with 7 bases aligning to TRBD1. Germline V gives CDR1 SNHLY, CDR2 FYNNEI. With 9 bases clipped from V and 10 bases from J, the junction kept 12 bases outside the gene matches. The CDR3 is made up of 14 amino acids. This CDR3 is CARQRQGVGSPLHF. The DNA for the CDR3 is TGTGCCAGGCAGCGGCAGGGGGTTGGATCACCCCTCCACTTT.

In its sample, this clone was seen a few times. The CDR3 end shows no conserved phenylalanine or tryptophan, and so a read error is likely. It is unclear where the CDR3 begins or ends on the DNA, so no DNA is shown, and the CDR3 is as TCRdb lists it. This sequence joins TRBV2 and TRBJ1-2. From germline, CDR1 is SNHLY and CDR2 FYNNEI. The CDR3 contains 11 residues when both ends are counted. CDR3 residues: CASSEGPRFSG.

This sequence joins TRBV19 and TRBJ2-2; 8 nucleotides line up with TRBD1. CDR3 length: 18 amino acids. Trimming removed 3 bases from V and 4 bases from J; junction bases left unmatched: 13. The V gene's germline CDR1 is LNHDA and CDR2 SQIVND (reference sequence). The CDR3 reads CASSMGRSGRGLTGELFF. The CDR3 nucleotides are TGTGCCAGTAGTATGGGGAGGTCGGGCAGGGGGCTCACCGGGGAGCTGTTTTTT.

V gene TRBV7-9 combines with J gene TRBJ2-3; tentatively, D is TRBD2 (6 bases). CDR1 SEHNR and CDR2 FQNEAQ come from the germline V gene (reference sequence). V shed 5 bases and J shed 0 bases, with 12 bases lying between them. CDR3 length: 15 amino acids. The DNA for the CDR3 is TGTGCCAGCAGCAATCCGCGGGGTAGCACAGATACGCAGTATTTT. This sequence encodes CASSNPRGSTDTQYF.

Notes on this clone: At one end, the junction sequence differs from germline, possibly due to a read error. The chain uses TRBV4-1 and TRBJ1-2; perhaps TRBD1 as D (6 bases). The CDR3 loop spans 15 amino acids. Germline loops: CDR1 MGHRA, CDR2 YSYEKL. Written as DNA, the CDR3 is TGCGCCAGCAGCTTACGACAGGAGCCTAAGTATGGCTACACCTTC. The encoded protein is CASSLRQEPKYGYTF.

The V gene is TRBV15, the J gene TRBJ2-3; 7 bases agree with TRBD1. CDR3 length: 17 residues. The germline CDR1 and CDR2 sequences are LNHNV and YYDKDF (reference sequence). V shed 2 bases and J 4 bases; nucleotides not matched to a gene: 12. The CDR3 loop is CATSRSATGIRPDTQYF. The CDR3 DNA reads TGTGCCACCAGCAGAAGCGCGACAGGGATCCGTCCAGATACGCAGTATTTT.

The chain links TRBV7-2 to TRBJ2-5; 10 bases are shared with TRBD2. The length of the CDR3 is 13 residues. V lost 7 bases to trimming and J lost 2 bases; unmatched junction nucleotides: 1. Per the germline V gene, CDR1 is SGHTA and CDR2 is FQGNSA. CDR3: CASKLAGQETQYF. The CDR3, as DNA: TGTGCCAGCAAACTAGCGGGACAAGAGACCCAGTACTTC.

The genes are TRBV5-1 and TRBJ1-1; 9 positions match TRBD1. The CDR3 has 12 residues. V shed 3 bases, J shed 10 bases, and the junction held 4 bases outside the gene matches. Germline assignment: CDR1 SGHRS and CDR2 YFSETQ. The CDR3 sequence is CASSYDRGVAFF. The CDR3 region has the DNA TGCGCCAGCAGCTATGACAGGGGGGTAGCTTTCTTT.

The CDR3 region is CASSSQFYQPQHF. In nucleotides, the CDR3 is TGTGCCAGCAGTTCACAGTTCTATCAGCCCCAGCATTTT. The rearrangement uses TRBV28 and TRBJ1-5; D gene uncertain. There are 13 residues in the CDR3. Trimming took off 4 bases at V and 5 bases at J, with 9 bases between the two ends. Germline-derived CDR1 and CDR2 are MDHEN and SYDVKM.

The chain recombines TRBV11-2 with TRBJ2-1; possible D gene TRBD1, 5 bases. The CDR3 runs 16 residues. V was trimmed by 4 bases and J by 3 bases, leaving 16 bases between them. Germline V gene sequence: CDR1 SGHAT, CDR2 FQNNGV. In DNA form, the CDR3 reads TGTGCCAGCAGCTCCTGGACAACCTGGGGCTACAATGAGCAGTTCTTC. Its translation is CASSSWTTWGYNEQFF.

The chain has TRBV6-2 or TRBV6-3 and TRBJ1-5; D gene ambiguous. CDR3 size: 14 residues. V lost 6 bases and J lost 1, with 10 bases in between. Germline V gene sequence: CDR1 MNHEY, CDR2 SVGEGT. CDR3 residues: CASSLRWSNQPQHF. The CDR3 nucleotides read TGTGCCAGCAGCTTGAGGTGGAGCAATCAGCCCCAGCATTTT.

The chain combines TRBV6-5 with TRBJ2-1, with D possibly being TRBD1 (7 bases). The CDR3 is made up of 14 amino acids. Between the trimmed V and J ends, which lost 8 bases and 4 bases, there was a span of 15 bases. Germline V gene lookup returns CDR1 MNHEY and CDR2 SVGAGI. CDR3 bases: TGTGCCAGCTCCCGACAGGGACTGTACAATGAGCAGTTCTTC. As protein: CASSRQGLYNEQFF.